These T cell receptor beta chains were read from a single sample in a study of T cells after yellow fever vaccination. MiXCR, run by TCRdb on the 5' RACE reads, gives a single entry per CDR3 protein. Among approximately 300,000 distinct CDR3 sequences, around 6.8% were seen once, and the ten largest hold roughly a sixth. The specimen comprised PBMCs, sampled more than 40 days after the first yellow fever vaccination. The receptors here all came from a man between 18 and 29 years old who received the YFV17D yellow fever vaccine. CDR3s include the opening cysteine and the closing phenylalanine or tryptophan. D genes are given only for firm matches. The listing skips clone size in some rows; elsewhere it reads once, few, many or a size class.

D	length	J	size	V	CDR3	DNA
TRBD1	16	TRBJ1-6	.	TRBV6-5	CASSYTDRGKGSPLHF	TGTGCCAGCAGTTACACGGACAGGGGGAAGGGTTCACCCCTCCACTTT
.	13	TRBJ2-7	.	TRBV3-1	CASSYRQTYEQYF	TGTGCCAGCAGCTATCGACAGACCTACGAGCAGTACTTC
.	16	TRBJ2-3	many	TRBV7-8	CASSLGAAVWTDTQYF	TGTGCCAGCAGCTTAGGTGCCGCCGTATGGACAGATACGCAGTATTTT
TRBD1	15	TRBJ2-5	few	TRBV4-1	CASSQAPGGQETQYF	TGCGCCAGCAGCCAAGCGCCAGGGGGCCAAGAGACCCAGTACTTC
TRBD1	15	TRBJ2-2	few	TRBV10-3	CAIGGQGEYTGELFF	TGTGCCATCGGGGGACAGGGGGAGTACACCGGGGAGCTGTTTTTT
.	13	TRBJ2-5	many	TRBV4-3	CASSQRQQETQYF	TGCGCCAGCAGCCAGCGACAACAAGAGACCCAGTACTTC
TRBD1	15	TRBJ1-4	.	TRBV30	CAWSVGGTGHEKLFF	TGTGCCTGGAGTGTCGGGGGGACAGGGCATGAAAAACTGTTTTTT
.	14	TRBJ2-7	.	TRBV3-1	CASSQGRGVNEQYF	TGTGCCAGCAGCCAAGGCAGGGGCGTTAACGAGCAGTACTTC
.	16	TRBJ2-2	.	TRBV4-3	CASSQDIGISTGELFF	TGCGCCAGCAGCCAAGATATCGGCATTAGCACCGGGGAGCTGTTTTTT
.	14	TRBJ1-1	few	TRBV20-1	CSARDGDPYTEAFF	TGCAGTGCTAGAGATGGAGACCCCTACACTGAAGCTTTCTTT
.	17	TRBJ2-6	few	TRBV4-1	CASSQIQAPSGANVLTF	TGCGCCAGCAGCCAGATACAGGCTCCGTCTGGGGCCAACGTCCTGACTTTC
.	13	TRBJ2-7	few	TRBV20-1	CSARSQGRNEQYF	TGCAGTGCTAGGTCGCAGGGCAGGAACGAGCAGTACTTC
TRBD2	17	TRBJ2-1	.	TRBV19	CASSIDGGAPSYNEQFF	TGTGCCAGTAGTATAGACGGGGGGGCGCCCTCCTACAATGAGCAGTTCTTC
.	15	TRBJ1-6	.	TRBV7-2	CASSLLAREGSPLHF	TGTGCCAGCAGCTTACTTGCCAGGGAAGGATCACCCCTCCACTTT
TRBD1	15	TRBJ1-6	many	TRBV4-1	CASSQWGQGASPLHF	TGCGCCAGCAGCCAATGGGGCCAGGGGGCCTCACCCCTCCACTTT
.	11	TRBJ2-5	.	TRBV6-5	CASIWGETQYF	TGTGCCAGCATTTGGGGGGAGACCCAGTACTTC
TRBD2	15	TRBJ2-7	few	TRBV27	CASSPTTSGGYEQYF	TGTGCCAGCAGTCCGACCACCTCGGGGGGCTACGAGCAGTACTTC
.	20	TRBJ1-2	few	TRBV4-1	CASSQVGVGPEALRTYGYTF	TGCGCCAGCAGCCAAGTCGGGGTAGGACCTGAGGCCCTGAGAACCTATGGCTACACCTTC
.	14	TRBJ2-1	few	TRBV7-2	CASSSLQGSNEQFF	TGTGCCAGCAGCTCCCTGCAGGGTTCCAATGAGCAGTTCTTC
TRBD1	13	TRBJ1-2	many	TRBV10-3	CAISVGQDYGYTF	TGTGCCATCAGTGTCGGACAGGACTATGGCTACACCTTC
.	12	TRBJ1-5	.	TRBV7-2	CASSLVRQPQHF	TGTGCCAGCAGCTTAGTTAGACAGCCCCAGCATTTT
.	12	TRBJ1-1	few	TRBV6-5	CASREGYNEAFF	TGTGCCAGCAGGGAGGGGTATAATGAAGCTTTCTTT
.	14	TRBJ1-2	.	TRBV7-9	CASSLRHDPGSYTF	TGTGCCAGCAGCCTCAGACACGACCCGGGTAGCTACACCTTC
.	12	TRBJ2-7	few	TRBV6-5	CASTDSSYEQYF	TGTGCCAGCACCGACTCCTCCTACGAGCAGTACTTC
TRBD1	16	TRBJ1-4	few	TRBV12-3/TRBV12-4	CASSFGWAGTEEKLFF	TGTGCCAGCAGTTTTGGGTGGGCAGGGACAGAGGAAAAACTGTTTTTT
.	14	TRBJ1-2	few	TRBV7-9	CASSLVTADYGYTF	TGTGCCAGCAGCTTAGTCACGGCAGACTATGGCTACACCTTC
TRBD2	15	TRBJ2-7	.	TRBV5-1	CASSPSGGSSYEQYF	TGCGCCAGCAGCCCTAGCGGGGGGAGCTCCTACGAGCAGTACTTC
.	14	TRBJ1-6	few	TRBV27	CASSFNGADSPLHF	TGTGCCAGCAGTTTTAATGGGGCAGATTCACCCCTCCACTTT
.	15	TRBJ1-2	few	TRBV11-2	CASSLEGKANYGYTF	TGTGCCAGCAGCTTAGAGGGTAAAGCCAACTATGGCTACACCTTC
TRBD2	15	TRBJ2-2	few	TRBV27	CASSLLAANTGELFF	TGTGCCAGCAGTTTACTAGCGGCAAACACCGGGGAGCTGTTTTTT
TRBD1	15	TRBJ2-1	.	TRBV29-1	CSVAPEGASYNEQFF	TGCAGCGTTGCCCCCGAGGGGGCGTCTTACAATGAGCAGTTCTTC
TRBD2	21	TRBJ2-1	few	TRBV9	CASSVTLGKRGVPSSYNEQFF	TGTGCCAGCAGCGTAACGTTGGGGAAGCGGGGGGTCCCGAGCTCCTACAATGAGCAGTTCTTC
.	12	TRBJ2-5	.	TRBV29-1	CSVNRARETQYF	TGCAGCGTCAACAGGGCGCGAGAGACCCAGTACTTC
.	19	TRBJ1-4	.	TRBV5-1	CASSFPRQDGVATNEKLFF	TGCGCCAGCAGCTTCCCAAGACAGGACGGGGTTGCAACTAATGAAAAACTGTTTTTT
.	13	TRBJ1-1	.	TRBV7-2	CASSLDLGTEAFF	TGTGCCAGCAGCTTAGATTTGGGTACTGAAGCTTTCTTT
.	15	TRBJ2-1	once	TRBV7-6	CASSNRGISYNEQFF	TGTGCCAGCAGCAACCGGGGGATCTCCTACAATGAGCAGTTCTTC
TRBD2	17	TRBJ2-1	many	TRBV7-9	CASSHLRGLAGVNEQFF	TGTGCCAGCAGCCACCTGAGGGGGCTAGCGGGGGTGAATGAGCAGTTCTTC
.	13	TRBJ2-3	many	TRBV20-1	CSAEATGTDTQYF	TGCAGTGCCGAGGCTACTGGCACAGATACGCAGTATTTT
.	17	TRBJ2-1	few	TRBV12-3/TRBV12-4	CASSFVPGLVSYNEQFF	TGTGCCAGCAGTTTCGTCCCGGGGTTGGTTTCCTACAATGAGCAGTTCTTC
.	15	TRBJ2-3	.	TRBV5-1	CASSKVGTAADTQYF	TGCGCCAGCAGCAAGGTGGGGACGGCGGCAGATACGCAGTATTTT
.	13	TRBJ2-5	few	TRBV6-5	CASSYGKQETQYF	TGTGCCAGCAGTTATGGGAAGCAAGAGACCCAGTACTTC
.	13	TRBJ2-1	many	TRBV7-2	CASSPRASNEQFF	TGTGCCAGCAGCCCCAGGGCAAGCAATGAGCAGTTCTTC
TRBD1	16	TRBJ1-1	.	TRBV5-1	CASSDRTGLDRTEAFF	TGCGCCAGCAGCGACCGGACAGGGCTAGATAGGACTGAAGCTTTCTTT
.	15	TRBJ1-4	.	TRBV12-3/TRBV12-4	CASSLPPGLNEKLFF	TGTGCCAGCAGTTTACCCCCGGGCCTTAATGAAAAACTGTTTTTT
.	16	TRBJ1-2	many	TRBV7-2	CASSPRRAGGIYGYTF	TGTGCCAGCAGCCCCCGTCGGGCGGGCGGGATCTATGGCTACACCTTC
.	14	TRBJ2-3	few	TRBV9	CASSVGQGEDTQYF	TGTGCCAGCAGCGTTGGCCAGGGAGAGGATACGCAGTATTTT
.	16	TRBJ2-1	few	TRBV20-1	CSAPGGGQNRHNEQFF	TGCAGTGCCCCTGGGGGGGGCCAGAACAGACACAATGAGCAGTTCTTC
.	16	TRBJ2-1	few	TRBV7-2	CASSLGVGASYNEQFF	TGTGCCAGCAGCTTAGGGGTAGGGGCCTCCTACAATGAGCAGTTCTTC
TRBD1	18	TRBJ2-6	many	TRBV5-1	CASSRGTGIASGANVLTF	TGCGCCAGCAGCCGAGGGACAGGGATAGCCTCTGGGGCCAACGTCCTGACTTTC
.	13	TRBJ1-5	few	TRBV12-3/TRBV12-4	CASTGTGNQPQHF	TGTGCCAGCACCGGGACTGGCAATCAGCCCCAGCATTTT
.	12	TRBJ2-5	few	TRBV10-3	CAIQGNQETQYF	TGTGCCATCCAGGGGAACCAAGAGACCCAGTACTTC
.	14	TRBJ1-2	few	TRBV7-8	CASSLEGGGDGYTF	TGTGCCAGCAGCTTAGAGGGGGGCGGGGATGGCTACACCTTC
TRBD1	15	TRBJ2-7	many	TRBV6-2/TRBV6-3	CASSRDRGLTYEQYF	TGTGCCAGCAGTAGAGACAGGGGGCTAACTTACGAGCAGTACTTC
TRBD1	15	TRBJ2-5	.	TRBV20-1	CSARHPRDSQETQYF	TGCAGTGCTAGACATCCCCGGGACAGTCAAGAGACCCAGTACTTC
TRBD1	17	TRBJ2-7	few	TRBV18	CASSPNTGTGGTYEQYF	TGTGCCAGCTCACCGAATACCGGGACAGGGGGCACCTACGAGCAGTACTTC
.	16	TRBJ2-3	many	TRBV5-1	CASSRGPGLTTDTQYF	TGCGCCAGCAGCAGAGGCCCGGGACTGACCACAGATACGCAGTATTTT
TRBD1	14	TRBJ1-2	few	TRBV5-1	CASSLDTGDYGYTF	TGCGCCAGCAGCTTGGACACAGGGGACTATGGCTACACCTTC
.	13	TRBJ1-1	few	TRBV12-3/TRBV12-4	CASSPEGDTEAFF	TGTGCCAGCAGTCCCGAGGGGGACACTGAAGCTTTCTTT
.	13	TRBJ1-6	few	TRBV6-2/TRBV6-3	CASSLTGHSPLHF	TGTGCCAGCAGCCTAACAGGCCATTCACCCCTCCACTTT